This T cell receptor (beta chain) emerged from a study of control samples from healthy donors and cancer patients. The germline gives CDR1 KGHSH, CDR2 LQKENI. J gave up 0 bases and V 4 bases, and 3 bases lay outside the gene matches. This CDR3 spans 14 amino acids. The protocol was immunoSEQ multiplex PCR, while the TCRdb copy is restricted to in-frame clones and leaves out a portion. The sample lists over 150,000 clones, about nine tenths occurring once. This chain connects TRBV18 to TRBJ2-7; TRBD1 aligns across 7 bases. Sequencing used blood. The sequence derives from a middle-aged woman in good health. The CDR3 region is CASSQTGSSYEQYF. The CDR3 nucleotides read TGTGCCAGCTCACAGACAGGGAGCTCCTACGAGCAGTACTTC.